This T cell receptor (beta chain) was recorded in a study of T cell responses to AZD1222 COVID-19 vaccine. Whole-study results and caveats: Regions 160-218 and 743-854 dominated among vaccine-associated CD4 TCRs spanning spike. A rise in Spike-specific TCR breadth and depth followed two AZD1222 doses. Only a handful of AZD1222 recipients, roughly 6 in all, had baseline seropositivity. Unmutated variant regions are reportedly the target of nearly half of TCRs that are spike-specific.

Repertoires were generated with immunoSEQ multiplex PCR, while TCRdb's copy carries only in-frame clones and drops some. Of 95,000 to 100,000 clones listed, about four fifths were seen once; the top ten hold approximately 14%. A note on this clone: Its target is unknown.

The germline V and J ends were trimmed by 9 bases and 0 bases, with 9 bases remaining between them. Germline V gene lookup returns CDR1 MDHEN and CDR2 SYDVKM. The CDR3 loop spans 14 amino acids. Specimen: peripheral blood, collected 28 days after the second AZD1222 dose. The clonotype was recovered from an adult who received the AZD1222 COVID-19 vaccine. The chain employs TRBV28 and TRBJ1-6; D gene uncertain. The CDR3 here is CASSMGSYNSPLHF. The CDR3 coding sequence is TGTGCCAGTAGCATGGGCTCCTATAATTCACCCCTCCACTTT.